Sequencing of this T cell receptor beta chain was carried out in a study of shared clonotypes between healthy human individuals. Using immunoSEQ multiplex PCR, the repertoire was profiled, and TCRdb retains in-frame clones only, with some absent. The sample records roughly 1 million clones, 75% to 80% being singletons. Trimming removed 2 bases from V and 7 bases from J, with 14 bases in between. Germline V lookup: CDR1 LNHDA, CDR2 SQIVND (reference sequence). The CDR3 spans 14 residues. The sample consisted of memory CD4+ T cells from PBMCs. Subset meaning: CD45RA-negative fraction. The chain links TRBV19 to TRBJ1-1, with a weak D call TRBD1 (6 bases). The clonotype was recovered from a man between 18 and 29 years old in good health. Some clones in this sample may be carry-over from other donors' samples. Here the CDR3 reads CASSIRTGFGEAFF. CDR3 in DNA: TGTGCCAGTAGTATAAGAACAGGGTTTGGTGAAGCTTTCTTT.